This T cell receptor beta chain was sequenced for a study of cytomegalovirus exposure and HLA in healthy donors. Study-level results: Researchers had no immune exposure information except CMV serostatus available. In a later analysis, V- and J-gene trimming of beta chains associated with a DCLRE1C missense variant, replicated independently.

PCR primers comprised 60 Vbeta and 13 Jbeta primers. Libraries were prepared by immunoSEQ multiplex PCR; TCRdb keeps only in-frame clonotypes and omits some of them. This sample's table reports 30,000 to 40,000 clones. The V gene's germline CDR1 is SEHNR and CDR2 FQNEAQ (reference sequence). Trimming at V came to 5 bases and at J to 5 bases, leaving 10 bases not matched to a gene. The CDR3 runs to 15 residues. Comments on this clone: Its antigen remains unidentified.

The sequence was collected from a man in his forties in good health and CMV-seropositive. The chain carries TRBV7-9 and TRBJ2-7; TRBD2 aligns across 9 bases. The sequenced material came from PBMCs. CDR3 residues: CASSPAGLASDEQYF. In nucleotides, the CDR3 is TGTGCCAGCAGCCCCGCGGGACTAGCCTCGGACGAGCAGTACTTC.